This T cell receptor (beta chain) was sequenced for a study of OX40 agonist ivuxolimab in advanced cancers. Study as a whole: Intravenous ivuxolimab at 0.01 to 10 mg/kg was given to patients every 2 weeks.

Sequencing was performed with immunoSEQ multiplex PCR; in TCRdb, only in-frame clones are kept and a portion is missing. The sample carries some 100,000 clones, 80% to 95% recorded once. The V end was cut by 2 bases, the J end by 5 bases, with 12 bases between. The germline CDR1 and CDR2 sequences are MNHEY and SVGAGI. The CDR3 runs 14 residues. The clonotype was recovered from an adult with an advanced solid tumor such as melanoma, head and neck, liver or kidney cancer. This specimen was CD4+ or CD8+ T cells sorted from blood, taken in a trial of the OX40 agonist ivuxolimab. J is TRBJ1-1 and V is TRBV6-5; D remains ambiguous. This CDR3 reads CASSYEGYGTEAFF. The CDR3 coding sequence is TGTGCCAGCAGTTACGAAGGGTATGGTACTGAAGCTTTCTTT.